The T cell receptor (beta chain) described here comes from a study of PD-1 blockade in mismatch repair-deficient tumors. Study background: Patients had about eleven mismatch repair-deficient cancer types and were previously treated and progressing. Broader study findings: Tumor-resident clones, often undetectable pretreatment in blood, expanded then contracted after pembrolizumab.

Every patient had mismatch repair deficiency by PCR or immunohistochemistry. Measured with immunoSEQ multiplex PCR; TCRdb has only the in-frame clones, and not every one. Of approximately 79,000 clones in the sample, 70% to 90% were seen once. This clone was detected only once. Its antigen remains unknown. The CDR3 runs to 15 residues. CDR1 is SGHVS and CDR2 is FNYEAQ in the germline V gene. Trimming shortened V by 5 bases and J by 6 bases, and 17 bases separated the two germline ends. This chain links TRBV7-6 with TRBJ2-1, with D perhaps matching TRBD1 or TRBD2 (5 bases each). Here the sequenced sample was peripheral blood, taken 44 weeks after starting pembrolizumab. The TCR sequence derives from an adult with mismatch repair-deficient cancer. CDR3 coding DNA: TGTGCCAGCAGCCCGGGTAGGGGAGTACGCAATGAGCAGTTCTTC. It is translated as CASSPGRGVRNEQFF.